Below are 18 T cell receptor beta chains sequenced from a single sample in a study of CXCR3-negative and CXCR3-positive naive CD8 T cells. It was by 5' RACE with UMI labels that the TRB cDNA libraries were prepared. TCRdb processed the 5' RACE reads again and assigns one entry to each CDR3 protein, with no DNA. This sample's table has 45,000 to 75,000 distinct CDR3 sequences. Sample: naive CXCR3- CD8+ T cells from blood. Subset here: CD45RO-CCR7+CD27+CD95- naive CD8+ T cells lacking CXCR3 (TNR3-). Source of these receptors: a human donor in good health. Some clones in this sample may be carry-over from other donors' samples.

The chain couples TRBV27 to TRBJ2-7; TCRdb's assignment of TRBD1 cannot be checked, as there is no DNA. The germline V gene encodes CDR1 MNHEY and CDR2 SMNVEV (reference sequence). CDR3 length: 15 residues. The CDR3 sequence is CASSHGQGSVREQYF.

The V gene is TRBV6-2 or TRBV6-3, the J gene TRBJ2-5. This CDR3 is built from 14 residues. CDR1 MNHEY and CDR2 SVGEGT come from the germline V gene. CDR3: CASSTWSNRETQYF.

V and J are TRBV5-5 and TRBJ2-2; TCRdb's D gene call, TRBD1, goes unchecked for lack of DNA. Per the germline V gene, CDR1 is SGHKS and CDR2 is YYEKEE (reference sequence). The CDR3 is 16 residues long. The CDR3 loop is CASSTTGGWYTGELFF. Full variable domain (missing parts from reference TRBV5-5 and TRBJ2-2): DAGVTQSPTHLIKTRGQQVTLRCSPISGHKSVSWYQQVLGQGPQFIFQYYEKEERGRGNFPDRFSARQFPNYSSELNVNALLLGDSALYLCASSTTGGWYTGELFFGEGSRLTVL.

The rearrangement links TRBV6-6 to TRBJ2-5; TCRdb lists TRBD2, though no DNA is available to test this call. The CDR3 runs 16 residues. CDR1 is MNHNY and CDR2 is SVGAGI in the germline V gene (reference sequence). CDR3 sequence: CASSSNSGGYQETQYF.

The chain joins TRBV28 to TRBJ2-5. Germline V lookup: CDR1 MDHEN, CDR2 SYDVKM. The CDR3 loop spans 15 amino acids. The CDR3 sequence: CASSFVASRKETQYF.

The chain recombines TRBV6-4 with TRBJ2-2. Germline V gene data show CDR1 as MRHNA and CDR2 as SNTAGT. The length of the CDR3 is 17 residues. The CDR3 here is CASSDPDSFGNTGELFF.

The gene calls are TRBV30 and TRBJ2-7; without DNA, the TCRdb call of TRBD1 cannot be checked. Germline V lookup: CDR1 GTSNPN, CDR2 SVGIG (reference sequence). This CDR3 comprises 16 residues. CDR3 sequence reads: CAWSVLVEGANYEQYF.

CDR3 loop: CASSSTRSGVSYNEQFF. The chain carries TRBV7-9 and TRBJ2-1; absent DNA, TCRdb's TRBD2 call cannot be checked. The CDR3 sequence is 17 residues long. Germline loops: CDR1 SEHNR, CDR2 FQNEAQ (reference sequence). Supplemented by reference TRBV7-9 and TRBJ2-1, the full variable domain reads DTGVSQNPRHKITKRGQNVTFRCDPISEHNRLYWYRQTLGQGPEFLTYFQNEAQLEKSRLLSDRFSAERPKGSFSTLEIQRTEQGDSAMYLCASSSTRSGVSYNEQFFGPGTRLTVL.

This chain uses TRBV7-2 with TRBJ2-7; checking the TCRdb D call of TRBD2 is not possible without DNA. The CDR3 runs to 16 residues. Germline loops: CDR1 SGHTA, CDR2 FQGNSA. CDR3: CASSSVAGGSPYEQYF.

This chain uses TRBV7-6 with TRBJ2-7; TCRdb lists TRBD1, though no DNA is available to test this call. CDR3 length: 14 residues. CDR1 is SGHVS and CDR2 is FNYEAQ in the germline V gene. CDR3 protein: CASSPRQGLHEQYF.

The V gene is TRBV25-1, the J gene TRBJ2-7; lacking DNA, the TRBD1 call made by TCRdb goes unchecked. The CDR3 is made up of 16 amino acids. The germline V gene encodes CDR1 MGHDK and CDR2 SYGVNS. CDR3 region: CASGQGAQDSIYEQYF.

The V gene is TRBV4-2, the J gene TRBJ2-7; TCRdb outputs TRBD1, but without DNA this stays unchecked. This CDR3 has 15 residues. Germline V gene data show CDR1 as LGHNA and CDR2 as YNFKEQ. The CDR3 sequence: CASSKSGGLNYEQYF.

The rearrangement uses TRBV6-5 and TRBJ1-5; there is no DNA to check the TCRdb D call of TRBD1. Germline V gene sequence: CDR1 MNHEY, CDR2 SVGAGI. This CDR3 has 16 residues. CDR3 loop: CASSSDRPPSNQPQHF.

The V gene is TRBV7-9, the J gene TRBJ2-1. The CDR3 has 15 amino acids. The germline CDR1 and CDR2 sequences are SEHNR and FQNEAQ (reference sequence). Here the CDR3 reads CASSPTGASYNEQFF.

The gene calls are TRBV29-1 and TRBJ2-7. The CDR3 totals 13 residues. Germline V lookup: CDR1 SQVTM, CDR2 ANQGSEA. CDR3: CSAVGMSSYEQYF.

The chain combines TRBV6-2 or TRBV6-3 with TRBJ1-5; the D gene TCRdb calls, TRBD1, cannot be checked with no DNA. CDR3 length: 17 residues. Germline V CDR1 and CDR2: MNHEY, SVGEGT. The CDR3 loop is CASSYSKWGDSNQPQHF.

This rearrangement joins TRBV9 to TRBJ1-5. Germline-derived CDR1 and CDR2 are SGDLS and YYNGEE. CDR3 length equals 13 residues. Here the CDR3 reads CASSLGSNQPQHF.

This chain connects TRBV6-1 to TRBJ2-1. Germline V gene sequence: CDR1 MNHNS, CDR2 SASEGT. This CDR3 is 13 amino acids long. CDR3 amino acids: CASSGTSYNEQFF.